The present entry profiles one T cell receptor (beta chain) with its context. These data are taken from a study of blood T cell repertoires in COVID-19. Study-level information: COVID-19 samples collected from the United States, Italy and Spain covered acute and convalescent phases. T cells, B-cell-depleted T cells, or PBMCs provided the cDNA or gDNA that served as material.

The CDR3 runs to 13 residues. Germline V gene sequence: CDR1 SGHNT, CDR2 YENEEA. Trimming took off 0 bases at V and 0 bases at J, with 2 bases between the two ends. How the authors handled the data: Quantification of nucleated cells was approximated via reference gene primer amplification. Assay used: immunoSEQ multiplex PCR; TCRdb lists only in-frame clones, some missing. That table supplies the V and J calls and clone size; D and trimming were determined from the DNA. Counted here are about 47,000 clones, roughly 71% occurring once; the ten biggest clones make up 6.2%. This TCR came from an older man with acute or convalescent COVID-19. The sequenced sample consisted of peripheral blood. The genes are TRBV11-3 and TRBJ2-5, with D uncertain. This CDR3 is CASSLDYQETQYF. CDR3 nucleotides: TGTGCCAGCAGCTTAGACTACCAAGAGACCCAGTACTTC. The entire variable domain, with the rest obtained from reference TRBV11-3 and TRBJ2-5, is as follows: EAGVVQSPRYKIIEKKQPVAFWCNPISGHNTLYWYLQNLGQGPELLIRYENEEAVDDSQLPKDRFSAERLKGVDSTLKIQPAELGDSAVYLCASSLDYQETQYFGPGTRLLVL.